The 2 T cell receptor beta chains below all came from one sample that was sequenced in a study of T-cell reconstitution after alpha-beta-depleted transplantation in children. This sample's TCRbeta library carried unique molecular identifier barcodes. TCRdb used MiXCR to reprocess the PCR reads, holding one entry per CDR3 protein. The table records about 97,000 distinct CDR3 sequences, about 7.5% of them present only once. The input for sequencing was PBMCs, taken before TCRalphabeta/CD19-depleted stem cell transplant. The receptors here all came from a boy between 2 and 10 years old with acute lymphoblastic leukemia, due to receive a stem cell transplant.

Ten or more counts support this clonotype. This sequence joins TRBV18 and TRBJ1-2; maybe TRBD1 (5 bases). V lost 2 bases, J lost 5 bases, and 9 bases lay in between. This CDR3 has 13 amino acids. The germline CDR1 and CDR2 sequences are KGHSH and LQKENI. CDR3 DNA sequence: TGTGCCAGCTCACCAGAGGGACTTTATGGCTACACCTTC. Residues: CASSPEGLYGYTF.

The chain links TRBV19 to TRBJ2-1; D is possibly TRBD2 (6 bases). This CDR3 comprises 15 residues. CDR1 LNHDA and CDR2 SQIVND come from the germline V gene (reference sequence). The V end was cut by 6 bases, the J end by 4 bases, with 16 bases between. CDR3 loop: CASRPPGLSYNEQFF. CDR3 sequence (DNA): TGTGCCAGTAGGCCCCCGGGACTGAGTTACAATGAGCAGTTCTTC.